This paragraph covers one T cell receptor beta chain sequence. This sample was taken from a study of T cell changes during pregnancy in multiple sclerosis. Assay used: immunoSEQ multiplex PCR; TCRdb lists only in-frame clones, some missing. The sample lists 90,000 to 120,000 clones; about nine tenths were seen once. Deletions cut 5 bases from V and 3 bases from J, with 8 bases between. The CDR3 runs to 11 residues. The germline gives CDR1 DFQATT, CDR2 SNEGSKA (reference sequence). The clonotype comes from a female donor in good health, enrolled as a control in a pregnancy study. The starting material was peripheral blood, obtained in the third trimester of pregnancy. V usage is TRBV20-1 and J usage is TRBJ2-7, with D hard to call. The chain's CDR3 is CSARLRYEQYF. The CDR3 DNA sequence: TGCAGTGCTCGACTCCGCTACGAGCAGTACTTC.